The 13 T cell receptor beta chains presented below share a single source sample, sequenced in a study of blood T cell repertoires in COVID-19. Assay: immunoSEQ multiplex PCR; the TCRdb copy retains only in-frame clones and omits some. The table records around 70,000 clones, around 84% of them present only once. What was sequenced was peripheral blood. These receptors all come from a man in his forties or fifties with acute or convalescent COVID-19.

The chain carries TRBV10-2 and TRBJ1-1, with 8 positions matching TRBD1. The CDR3 length is 13 residues. V lost 6 bases and J lost 1; bases outside the gene matches: 1. Germline V gene lookup returns CDR1 WSHSY and CDR2 SAAADI. In nucleotides, the CDR3 is TGCGCCAGCAGGGGACAGGAGAACACTGAAGCTTTCTTT. As protein: CASRGQENTEAFF.

This clone was counted a few times. V is TRBV7-9 and J is TRBJ2-2; D gene ambiguous. This CDR3 is built from 12 residues. Trimming took 3 bases from V and 6 from J, leaving 5 bases between them. CDR1 is SEHNR, CDR2 FQNEAQ, per germline (reference sequence). The CDR3 nucleotides are TGTGCCAGCAGCTTTTCCGCCGGGGAGCTGTTTTTT. Its protein is CASSFSAGELFF.

Here the CDR3 DNA reads TGTGCCAGCAGTGAAGCGCCCGCAGGGAACAATGAGCAGTTCTTC. Translated: CASSEAPAGNNEQFF. V gene TRBV6-1 combines with J gene TRBJ2-1, with D possibly TRBD1 on 5 matching bases. Per germline, CDR1 MNHNS and CDR2 SASEGT. The CDR3 sequence is 15 residues long. Trimming removed 0 bases at V and 5 bases at J, with 11 bases between.

The chain has TRBV19 and TRBJ2-2; 7 positions match TRBD2. Germline assignment: CDR1 LNHDA and CDR2 SQIVND (reference sequence). Unmatched junction bases numbered 5, after V lost 4 bases and J lost 0 bases. The CDR3 runs 16 residues. In DNA form, the CDR3 reads TGTGCCAGTAGTAAAGAAGCGGGGCCGAACACCGGGGAGCTGTTTTTT. It specifies CASSKEAGPNTGELFF.

The table lists this clone with a few counts. The CDR3 spells CASSLSDPRAQYF. CDR3 sequence (DNA): TGTGCCAGCAGCTTGTCCGACCCCCGGGCCCAGTACTTC. The rearrangement joins TRBV5-8 to TRBJ2-5; D gene ambiguous. Per germline, CDR1 SGHTS and CDR2 YDEGEE. V was cut by 1 base and J by 9 bases, with 13 bases left in between. The CDR3 is 13 residues long.

This clone was recorded once. This chain links TRBV7-3 with TRBJ1-1, with D tentatively TRBD1 (5 bases). Trimming shortened V by 11 bases and J by 6 bases, and 13 bases separated the two germline ends. This CDR3 comprises 11 residues. Germline assignment: CDR1 SGHTA and CDR2 FQGTGA. The CDR3 region is CAYDGGAEAFF. The CDR3 region has the DNA TGTGCCTACGACGGGGGAGCTGAAGCTTTCTTT.

The J gene is TRBJ2-7, the V gene TRBV10-1; tentative D call: TRBD2 (6 bases). Germline loops: CDR1 WNHNN, CDR2 SYGVQD (reference sequence). The CDR3 has 14 amino acids. Trimming took 3 bases from V and 2 from J, leaving 11 bases between them. The CDR3 DNA reads TGCGCCAGCAGTGATTCGGGGGTCCCCTACGAGCAGTACTTC. Amino acids: CASSDSGVPYEQYF.

V is TRBV5-6 and J is TRBJ1-3; 9 bases agree with TRBD1. CDR1 is SGHDT and CDR2 is YYEEEE in the germline V gene. The V and J ends lost 4 bases and 8 bases, in that order; junction bases with no gene match: 16. CDR3 length equals 17 residues. CDR3 coding DNA: TGTGCCAGCAGCCTCCTAAGCGGGACAGGGTTCGTGGACACCATATATTTT. Its protein is CASSLLSGTGFVDTIYF.

This rearrangement joins TRBV11-1 to TRBJ2-7; 13 nucleotides match TRBD2. Germline CDR1 is SGHAT and CDR2 is FQDESV (reference sequence). This CDR3 spans 16 amino acids. The junction had 5 bases not matched to a gene; V was cut back by 5 bases and J by 1 base. CDR3 coding DNA: TGTGCCAGCAGCCATGGGACTAGCGGGAATTCCTACGAGCAGTACTTC. Translated, it gives CASSHGTSGNSYEQYF.

The chain links TRBV11-1 to TRBJ1-6; D unclear. The CDR3 runs 16 residues. The germline V and J ends were trimmed by 2 bases and 6 bases, with 14 bases remaining between them. CDR1 is SGHAT and CDR2 is FQDESV in the germline V gene (reference sequence). The CDR3 is CASSLSPPGSNSPLHF. The CDR3 region has the DNA TGTGCCAGCAGCTTAAGTCCTCCTGGGAGTAATTCACCCCTCCACTTT.

The rearrangement uses TRBV19 and TRBJ1-5; D gene ambiguous. Germline values: CDR1 LNHDA, CDR2 SQIVND (reference sequence). The CDR3 length is 15 residues. V lost 3 bases to trimming and J lost 2 bases, with 11 bases between them. CDR3 coding DNA: TGTGCCAGTAGTATGAGTCGAGCCCGCAATCAGCCCCAGCATTTT. Translating gives CASSMSRARNQPQHF. Combining the CDR3 with reference TRBV19 and TRBJ1-5 gives the whole variable domain DGGITQSPKYLFRKEGQNVTLSCEQNLNHDAMYWYRQDPGQGLRLIYYSQIVNDFQKGDIAEGYSVSREKKESFPLTVTSAQKNPTAFYLCASSMSRARNQPQHFGDGTRLSIL.

This clone occurred a few times. The chain uses TRBV10-3 and TRBJ1-6; a weak D match, TRBD1 (5 bases). Germline V CDR1 and CDR2: ENHRY, SYGVKD. V was clipped by 0 bases and J by 7 bases, with 13 bases between them. The CDR3 is 16 amino acids. The CDR3 bases are TGTGCCATCAGTGAGTCTATGGGGGGTCGGAATTCACCCCTCCACTTT. It encodes CAISESMGGRNSPLHF.

A single count supports this clone. The chain's CDR3 is CASSRTGRVAETQYF. The CDR3, as DNA: TGTGCCAGCAGCCGGACAGGGAGGGTTGCAGAGACCCAGTACTTC. The V call is TRBV7-3, the J call TRBJ2-5; weak D call: TRBD1 (8 bases). This CDR3 has 15 residues. V lost 5 bases, J lost 4 bases, and 17 bases lay in between. Per germline, CDR1 SGHTA and CDR2 FQGTGA.